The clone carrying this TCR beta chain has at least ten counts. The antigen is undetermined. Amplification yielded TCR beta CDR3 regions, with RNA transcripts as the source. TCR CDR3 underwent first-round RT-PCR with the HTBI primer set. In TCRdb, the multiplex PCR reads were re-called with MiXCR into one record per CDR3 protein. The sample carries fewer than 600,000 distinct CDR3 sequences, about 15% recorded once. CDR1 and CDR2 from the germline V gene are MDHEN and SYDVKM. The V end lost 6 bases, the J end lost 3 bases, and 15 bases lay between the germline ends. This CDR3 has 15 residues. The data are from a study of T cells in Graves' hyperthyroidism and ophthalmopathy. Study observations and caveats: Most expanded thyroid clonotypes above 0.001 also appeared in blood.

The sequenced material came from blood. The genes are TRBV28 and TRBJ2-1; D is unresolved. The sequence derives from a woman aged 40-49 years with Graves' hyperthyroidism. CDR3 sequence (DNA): TGTGCCAGCAGATCGACGGACGGGTTCTACAATGAGCAGTTCTTC. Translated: CASRSTDGFYNEQFF.